This T cell receptor beta chain is from a study of T cell repertoires in cytomegalovirus infection. Study overall: CMV epitopes that were recently identified and HLA-C-restricted were used alongside well-studied HLA-B-restricted ones. Both CMV infection and a matching HLA type were indicated by public TCR beta signatures.

General study results and limits: HLA-C-restricted CMV-specific TCR beta clonotypes were dominant in the ex vivo response. CMV carriers with the relevant HLA were identified by cumulative public TCR beta family frequency.

TCRdb reprocessed the reads via MiXCR and lists one record per CDR3 protein. The data show about 340,000 distinct CDR3 sequences, with roughly 29% seen just once and 15% to 20% held by the top ten. On this clonotype: Its antigen is unidentified.

Sequenced material: cultured PBMCs, taken from culture after CMV antigen stimulation. The receptor's source is a human donor in good health (CMV status not recorded). Some clones in this sample may be carry-over from other donors' samples.

CDR3 sequence (DNA): TGTGCCAGTAGTGTCGTCCGGGACAGGGTTAGCAATCAGCCCCAGCATTTT. This gives the protein CASSVVRDRVSNQPQHF. V and J are TRBV19 and TRBJ1-5; 9 bases are a match to TRBD1. The CDR3 has 17 amino acids. V shed 5 bases and J 0 bases; nucleotides not matched to a gene: 8. CDR1 LNHDA and CDR2 SQIVND come from the germline V gene (reference sequence).